A selection of T cell receptor beta chains follows, all from one sample in a study of T cell responses to AZD1222 COVID-19 vaccine. Sequencing used immunoSEQ multiplex PCR; TCRdb keeps in-frame clones, though not all of them. The sample includes roughly 91,000 clones, nearly 90% seen only once; the top ten take less than 3.5%. Here the sequenced sample was peripheral blood, taken on day 0 of AZD1222 vaccination. These receptors originate from an adult in good health. CDR3s include the opening cysteine and the closing phenylalanine or tryptophan. A D gene is named only where the DNA matches it firmly. Not every row has a clone size; where given, it reads once, few, many or a size class.

j_gene,v_gene,abundance,d_gene,CDR3nt,CDR3aa
TRBJ1-2,TRBV5-1,.,TRBD1,TGTGCCAGCAGCTCCCAGGGGGAAGGCTACACCTTC,CASSSQGEGYTF
TRBJ2-3,TRBV12-2,.,.,TGTGCAAGTCGCTTATGGGGAAGAACAGTTCCAGATACGCAGTATTTT,CASRLWGRTVPDTQYF
TRBJ1-1,TRBV3-1/TRBV3-2,.,.,TGTGCCAGCAGCCAGCTGACGGTGAGGACTGAAGCTTTCTTT,CASSQLTVRTEAFF
TRBJ2-7,TRBV7-2,.,.,TGTGCCAGCAGCTTAAATATCGCGGGGGCACAGTACTTC,CASSLNIAGAQYF
TRBJ1-2,TRBV6-5,.,.,TGTGCCAGCAGTTACAACGGGGGCGAGGGCTACACCTTC,CASSYNGGEGYTF
TRBJ2-1,TRBV24-1,.,TRBD2,TGTGCCACCAGTGACCCCACTAGCGGGGGCAATGAGCAGTTCTTC,CATSDPTSGGNEQFF
TRBJ1-2,TRBV19,.,.,TGTGCCAGTAGTATTTCAAGGCAGGGCGGCTACACCTTC,CASSISRQGGYTF
TRBJ2-1,TRBV11-2,.,.,TGTGCCAGCAGCTTAGCGGGGGGCGCCAACAATGAGCAGTTCTTC,CASSLAGGANNEQFF
TRBJ2-4,TRBV6-5,.,TRBD1,TGTGCCAGCAGAGAGACAGGGCGGAGTAAGTACTTC,CASRETGRSKYF
TRBJ1-4,TRBV18,.,.,TGTGCCAGCTCACCCGGACGGGCTTTTGGTGAAAAACTGTTTTTT,CASSPGRAFGEKLFF
TRBJ2-2,TRBV2,.,.,TGTGCCAGCAGACCAGAGACCGGGGAGCTGTTTTTT,CASRPETGELFF
TRBJ2-3,TRBV3-1/TRBV3-2,.,TRBD1,TGTGCCAGCAGCCAACACACCGGGACAGGGGGATTCGGTACGCAGTATTTT,CASSQHTGTGGFGTQYF
TRBJ2-1,TRBV18,.,TRBD1,TGTGCCAGCTCACCCCGGGACAGGGTCTCTAATGAGCAGTTCTTC,CASSPRDRVSNEQFF
TRBJ1-3,TRBV25-1,.,.,TGTGCCAGCAGTGAATGGGGGGCGGTAAGCTCTGGAAACACCATATATTTT,CASSEWGAVSSGNTIYF
TRBJ1-1,TRBV6-2/TRBV6-3,.,.,TGTGCCAGCAGTTATCGTGGGGCCTTGAACACTGAAGCTTTCTTT,CASSYRGALNTEAFF
TRBJ2-2,TRBV7-8,once,TRBD1,TGTGCCAGCAGCCAGCTTTCGAGACAGGGGTACACCGGGGAGCTGTTTTTT,CASSQLSRQGYTGELFF
TRBJ1-5,TRBV12-3/TRBV12-4,.,.,TGTGCCAGCAGCCGACTTTCGGCCCAGCCCCAGCATTTT,CASSRLSAQPQHF
TRBJ1-6,TRBV27,.,TRBD1,TGTGCCAGCAGTTTATCCCGGGACAGGGCCTATAATTCACCCCTCCACTTT,CASSLSRDRAYNSPLHF
TRBJ2-2,TRBV24-1,.,.,TGTGCCACCAGTGATTTAGGCGGCGGGGAGCTGTTTTTT,CATSDLGGGELFF
TRBJ1-6,TRBV13,few,.,TGTGCCAGCAGCACAAGCTCCTATAATTCACCCCTCCACTTT,CASSTSSYNSPLHF
TRBJ1-3,TRBV5-1,.,.,TGTGCCAGCAGCTTAACAGGCGACTCTGGAAACACCATATATTTT,CASSLTGDSGNTIYF
TRBJ2-1,TRBV28,once,.,TGTGCCAGCAGTCCCGCGGGATTGGACTCGGGTGAGCAGTTCTTC,CASSPAGLDSGEQFF
TRBJ2-2,TRBV3-1/TRBV3-2,.,.,TGTGCCAGTGTCCCGGGGGCGGGGAACACCGGGGAGCTGTTTTTT,CASVPGAGNTGELFF
TRBJ1-1,TRBV19,.,.,TGTGCCAGTAGTATAGTGGGGGGAACCGGGACTGAAGCTTTCTTT,CASSIVGGTGTEAFF